The 23 T cell receptor beta chains presented below share a single source sample, sequenced in a study of T cell clonality in common variable immunodeficiency. TCRdb's copy holds only in-frame clones and misses some; the assay was immunoSEQ multiplex PCR. The sample includes about 60,000 clones, none of them occurring once. Sequencing used peripheral blood mononuclear cells. The receptors stem from a person aged 18 to 75 in good health.

This clone was picked up many times. The CDR3 is cut off 3 residues early in the read; its end comes from the germline J gene. The chain recombines TRBV11-2 with TRBJ2-1; unclear D gene. Germline CDR1 is SGHAT and CDR2 is FQNNGV. Trimming pared 2 bases from V and 8 bases from J, leaving 13 bases between. The CDR3 extends over 14 amino acids. This CDR3 is CASSLMLQEDEQFF. The CDR3 DNA, read in part, is TGTGCCAGCAGCTTAATGCTGCAAGAGGATGAG. The complete variable domain, with remaining parts taken from reference TRBV11-2 and TRBJ2-1, reads EAGVAQSPRYKIIEKRQSVAFWCNPISGHATLYWYQQILGQGPKLLIQFQNNGVVDDSQLPKDRFSAERLKGVDSTLKIQPAKLEDSAVYLCASSLMLQEDEQFFGPGTRLTVL.

The sample holds many counts of this clone. The CDR3 end is not reached by the read, which stops 3 residues before it; the germline J gene fills it in. The chain joins TRBV18 to TRBJ2-5, with D possibly being TRBD1 (5 bases). V was clipped by 6 bases and J by 2 bases, with 13 bases between them. The CDR3 is 14 residues long. Germline V gene sequence: CDR1 KGHSH, CDR2 LQKENI. CDR3 loop: CASSLRQPQETQYF. The CDR3 DNA, read in part, is TGTGCCAGCTCCTTAAGACAGCCGCAAGAGACC.

This clone occurred many times. CDR3 residues: CSARLLSPLGEQYF. CDR3 bases read: TGCAGTGCTAGACTCCTGAGCCCTCTCGGCGAG. This rearrangement joins TRBV20-1 to TRBJ2-7, with no clear D. Read data end 3 residues before the CDR3 end; the end is taken from the germline J gene. CDR1 is DFQATT, CDR2 SNEGSKA, per germline (reference sequence). The CDR3 is 14 residues long. V lost 2 bases and J 6 bases, leaving 17 bases between the germline ends.

This clone has a handful of counts. The read comes to an end 3 residues before the CDR3 does, leaving the germline J gene to fill in the end. The chain couples TRBV7-2 to TRBJ2-1; 12 bases agree with TRBD2. J was trimmed by 8 bases and V by 4 bases; bases with no gene match: 6. The CDR3 consists of 15 residues. The V gene's germline CDR1 is SGHTA and CDR2 FQGNSA. The CDR3 DNA, read in part, is TGTGCCAGCAGCTGCAGGACTAGCGGGACCGATGAG. It translates to CASSCRTSGTDE. The whole CDR3 sequence is CASSCRTSGTDEQFF.

This clone was seen many times. The CDR3 is cut off 3 residues early in the read; its end comes from the germline J gene. The chain carries TRBV28 and TRBJ2-2, with 7 bases identical to TRBD1. V gave up 6 bases and J gave up 0 bases; unmatched junction bases: 10. This CDR3 is 17 amino acids long. Germline CDR1 MDHEN, CDR2 SYDVKM. The CDR3 sequence is CASRLRGDSSNTGELFF. The part of the CDR3 DNA that was read is TGTGCCAGCAGACTACGAGGGGACAGTTCGAACACCGGGGAG. The full variable domain, rest sourced from reference TRBV28 and TRBJ2-2, is DVKVTQSSRYLVKRTGEKVFLECVQDMDHENMFWYRQDPGLGLRLIYFSYDVKMKEKGDIPEGYSVSREKKERFSLILESASTNQTSMYLCASRLRGDSSNTGELFFGEGSRLTVL.

Many counts were recorded for this clone. The read falls 3 residues short of the CDR3 end, and the missing part is taken from the germline J gene. The V gene is TRBV2, the J gene TRBJ1-5; 9 bases match TRBD1. The CDR3 runs to 13 residues. V was pared by 7 bases and J by 7 bases, with 5 bases of the junction left unmatched. Germline V CDR1 and CDR2: SNHLY, FYNNEI. CDR3 DNA (partial): TGTGCCAGCAAGACAGGGGGAACACAGCCC. It encodes CASKTGGTQP. The entire CDR3 sequence reads CASKTGGTQPQHF.

This clone was recorded at least ten times. Read data end 3 residues before the CDR3 end; the end is taken from the germline J gene. V and J are TRBV7-9 and TRBJ2-5, with D perhaps matching TRBD1 (6 bases). The CDR3 has 15 residues. The V gene lost 4 bases and the J gene lost 5 bases, with 17 bases spanning the gap. In germline, CDR1 is SEHNR, CDR2 FQNEAQ (reference sequence). CDR3 DNA, as far as it was read: TGTGCCAGCAGCTCACAGGGTGGTGAATTTGAGACC. Protein product: CASSSQGGEFET. The full CDR3 protein reads CASSSQGGEFETQYF.

This clone was detected ten times or more. The read comes to an end 3 residues before the CDR3 does, leaving the germline J gene to fill in the end. J is TRBJ2-5 and V is TRBV5-4; the match to TRBD1 covers 7 bases. Germline CDR1 and CDR2: SGHNT and YYREEE (reference sequence). The CDR3 totals 14 residues. Trimming took 1 base from V and 5 from J; bases not matched to a gene: 5. CDR3 sequence reads: CASSLKGAAETQYF. The part of the CDR3 DNA that was read is TGTGCCAGCAGCTTGAAGGGGGCGGCGGAGACC.

This clone was counted ten times or more. The read ends 3 residues early relative to the CDR3; the germline J gene fills the gap. This rearrangement joins TRBV29-1 to TRBJ2-7, with 8 bases lining up with TRBD1. CDR1 is SQVTM and CDR2 is ANQGSEA in the germline V gene. The trim removed 7 bases at V and 3 bases at J, leaving 5 bases unmatched. This CDR3 spans 12 amino acids. CDR3 amino acids: CSAGQGNYEQYF. The covered CDR3 bases are TGCAGCGCCGGACAGGGTAACTACGAG.

Only a few counts were recorded for this clone. The junction departs from germline at one end; a sequencing error may be responsible. The sequenced fragment ends 3 residues before the CDR3 boundary, so the rest is inferred from the germline J gene. This rearrangement joins TRBV5-1 to TRBJ1-6, with D perhaps TRBD1 (5 bases). The CDR3 is made up of 17 amino acids. The germline V gene encodes CDR1 SGHRS and CDR2 YFSETQ. Incomplete CDR3 DNA: TGCGCCAGCAGCCCCGGGGGAGCGAGCTCCTATGATTCACCC. Its translation is CASSPGGASSYDSP. The whole CDR3 protein is CASSPGGASSYDSPLHF.

This clone appeared many times. The read terminates 3 residues before the CDR3 end, so the remaining end is supplied by the germline J gene. V is TRBV13 and J is TRBJ2-7; the D is unclear. The CDR3 is 13 amino acids. Germline V CDR1 and CDR2: PRHDT, FYEKMQ (reference sequence). V lost 4 bases, J lost 3 bases, and 10 bases lay in between. This chain's CDR3 is CASSSRNFYEQYF. Incomplete CDR3 DNA: TGTGCCAGCAGCTCCAGGAACTTCTACGAG.

This clone was picked up many times. The DNA ends 3 residues before the CDR3 does, and the rest of the CDR3 is filled in from the germline J gene. V and J are TRBV6-1 and TRBJ1-1, with D possibly being TRBD1 (5 bases). V was shortened by 0 bases and J by 5 bases, with 7 bases between the two germline ends. Germline V CDR1 and CDR2: MNHNS, SASEGT. This CDR3 is 13 amino acids long. The chain's CDR3 is CASSEARGTEAFF. The part of the CDR3 DNA that was read is TGTGCCAGCAGTGAAGCGAGGGGTACTGAA.

This clone was observed at least ten times. The read comes to an end 3 residues before the CDR3 does, leaving the germline J gene to fill in the end. This chain joins TRBV15 and TRBJ1-4, with D possibly TRBD1 on 6 matching bases. CDR1 and CDR2 from the germline V gene are LNHNV and YYDKDF (reference sequence). The CDR3 is made up of 15 amino acids. The ends were cut back, 4 bases at V and 1 base at J, with 10 bases in the middle. CDR3 amino acids: CATSTLQGTNEKLFF. The part of the CDR3 DNA that was read is TGTGCCACCAGCACCCTACAGGGAACTAATGAAAAA. The full variable domain, its missing parts supplied by reference TRBV15 and TRBJ1-4, is DAMVIQNPRYQVTQFGKPVTLSCSQTLNHNVMYWYQQKSSQAPKLLFHYYDKDFNNEADTPDNFQSRRPNTSFCFLDIRSPGLGDTAMYLCATSTLQGTNEKLFFGSGTQLSVL.

This clone was seen at least ten times. The CDR3 end falls 3 residues outside the read, so it is completed with the germline J gene. The chain couples TRBV5-1 to TRBJ1-1, with 9 nucleotides matching TRBD1. Germline values: CDR1 SGHRS, CDR2 YFSETQ. The ends lost 6 bases at V and 1 base at J; junction bases unmatched: 4. This CDR3 has 14 amino acids. CDR3 DNA, as far as it was read: TGCGCCAGCAAAACAGGGGGCGCGAACACTGAA. Protein sequence: CASKTGGANTE. The CDR3, in full, reads CASKTGGANTEAFF.

Many counts were recorded for this clone. The CDR3 is cut off 3 residues early in the read; its end comes from the germline J gene. The gene calls are TRBV10-3 and TRBJ1-5, with TRBD1 as a possible D gene (6 bases). The CDR3 loop spans 14 amino acids. Trimming pared 4 bases from V and 5 bases from J, leaving 12 bases between. Germline assignment: CDR1 ENHRY and CDR2 SYGVKD. CDR3 DNA (partial): TGTGCCATCAGTGCGGTGGGGGCGGATCAGCCC. As protein: CAISAVGADQP. The whole CDR3 protein reads CAISAVGADQPQHF.

This clone was observed at least ten times. Coverage ceases 3 residues before the CDR3 finishes, and the germline J gene fills in the end. V and J are TRBV29-1 and TRBJ2-1; no reliable D call. The germline V gene has CDR1 SQVTM and CDR2 ANQGSEA. V was pared by 1 base and J by 2 bases, with 6 bases between. The CDR3 extends over 13 amino acids. CDR3 bases read: TGCAGCGTTGAAGGGCAGACCTACAATGAG. The encoded protein is CSVEGQTYNE. The complete CDR3 reads CSVEGQTYNEQFF.

This clone was seen repeatedly, ten times or more. The read gets to within 3 residues of the CDR3 end, and the germline J gene fills in the rest. The V gene is TRBV6-7, the J gene TRBJ1-2; D gene ambiguous. Being an ORF, TRBV6-7 has a function that is uncertain. The ends were cut back, 2 bases at V and 5 bases at J, with 15 bases in the middle. The CDR3 length is 15 residues. CDR3 residues: CASSYNRYDNYGYTF. The sequenced part of the CDR3 DNA is TGTGCCAGCAGTTACAATCGGTACGATAATTATGGC.

This clone was observed many times. The read terminates 3 residues before the CDR3 end, so the remaining end is supplied by the germline J gene. This chain links TRBV7-8 with TRBJ1-2; 9 bases agree with TRBD1. CDR3 length equals 15 residues. The V gene end was trimmed by 1 base and the J gene end by 7 bases; junction bases not matched to a gene: 7. The germline CDR1 and CDR2 sequences are SGHVS and FQNEAQ. The CDR3 is CASSLETGGFRGYTF. CDR3 DNA (partial): TGTGCCAGCAGCTTAGAAACAGGGGGCTTTCGTGGC.

This clone was seen many times. The sample contains more than one DNA sequence encoding this CDR3. CDR3 bases read: TGCGCCAGCAGCTTGGAAGGGCAAGAGACC. Amino acids: CASSLEGQET. The whole CDR3 sequence is CASSLEGQETQYF. The V gene is TRBV5-1, the J gene TRBJ2-5; D is unclear. Read data end 3 residues before the CDR3 end; the end is taken from the germline J gene. The CDR3 has 13 residues. V was shortened by 0 bases and J by 2 bases, with 5 bases between the two germline ends. In germline, CDR1 is SGHRS, CDR2 YFSETQ.

This clone was seen many times. The read ends 3 residues shy of where the CDR3 ends; the end is completed using the germline J gene. This chain joins TRBV7-2 and TRBJ2-3, with 8 bases aligning to TRBD2. Germline V gene sequence: CDR1 SGHTA, CDR2 FQGNSA. This CDR3 has 15 residues. V was clipped by 5 bases and J by 2 bases; unmatched bases: 6. The CDR3 spells CASSQSGSPTDTQYF. The sequenced part of the CDR3 DNA is TGTGCCAGCAGCCAAAGCGGGAGTCCCACAGATACG.

In this sample, this clone turned up many times. The CDR3 end is not reached by the read, which stops 3 residues before it; the germline J gene fills it in. The rearrangement uses TRBV11-3 and TRBJ2-5, with D unresolved. V gave up 3 bases and J gave up 5 bases, with 10 bases separating them. The CDR3 contains 13 residues. Germline lookup yields CDR1 SGHNT and CDR2 YENEEA. CDR3 sequence: CASSFGEGETQYF. Incomplete CDR3 DNA: TGTGCCAGCAGCTTTGGCGAAGGGGAGACC.

This clone has a count of ten or more. From the germline J gene comes the end of the CDR3, since the read stops 3 residues before it. The chain uses TRBV7-9 and TRBJ1-2, with D unresolved. The CDR3 runs 14 residues. The germline CDR1 and CDR2 sequences are SEHNR and FQNEAQ (reference sequence). CDR3 residues: CASSLASMRVGYTF. The CDR3 DNA, read in part, is TGTGCCAGCAGCTTAGCGTCGATGAGGGTCGGC. Full variable domain (missing parts from reference TRBV7-9 and TRBJ1-2): DTGVSQNPRHKITKRGQNVTFRCDPISEHNRLYWYRQTLGQGPEFLTYFQNEAQLEKSRLLSDRFSAERPKGSFSTLEIQRTEQGDSAMYLCASSLASMRVGYTFGSGTRLTVV.

This clone has ten or more counts. Sequencing ends 3 residues short of the CDR3 end; the germline J gene provides the rest. The genes are TRBV4-2 and TRBJ2-3, with 7 bases fitting TRBD2. This CDR3 comprises 16 residues. CDR1 and CDR2 (germline): LGHNA, YNFKEQ. V shed 0 bases and J 3 bases; nucleotides not matched to a gene: 6. The sequenced CDR3 bases are TGTGCCAGCAGCCAAGAATGGGCGGGAGAGACAGATACG. Amino acid sequence: CASSQEWAGETDT. The full CDR3 reads CASSQEWAGETDTQYF.